This entry describes one T cell receptor (beta chain). The antigen is unknown. It was 150 to 250 ng DNA, 30,000 or so T cell genomes, that sorted-subset replicate PCRs used. Assay: immunoSEQ multiplex PCR; the TCRdb copy retains only in-frame clones and omits some. Of millions of clones listed, 85% to 95% are singletons. This entry belongs to a study of shared clonotypes between healthy human individuals. Trimming at V came to 1 base and at J to 5 bases, leaving 9 bases not matched to a gene. Germline V gene lookup returns CDR1 LNHNV and CDR2 YYDKDF (reference sequence). This CDR3 is 17 amino acids long. Study-wide results and caveats: Some clonotypes were shared by all four sorted-subset donors, while others were not shared. The non-shared ones had lower generation probabilities than the shared ones.

This chain joins TRBV15 and TRBJ2-5, with 11 bases aligning to TRBD2. This TCR derives from a man aged 18 to 35 in good health. Some clones in this sample may be carry-over from other donors' samples. The source material was naive CD4+ T cells from PBMCs. The subset was: CD45RA+ positively selected. The DNA of the CDR3 is TGTGCCACCAGCAGAGTTGTAGCGGGAGGGCCACGGGAGACCCAGTACTTC. This gives the protein CATSRVVAGGPRETQYF.